One and the same sample provided the 23 T cell receptor beta chains below, sequenced in a study of cytomegalovirus exposure and HLA in healthy donors. The primer mix had 60 Vbeta and 13 Jbeta primers. Generated by immunoSEQ multiplex PCR, the TCRdb table keeps only in-frame clones and is missing some. The data show approximately 150,000 clones, with roughly 77% seen just once and 3% to 4% held by the top ten. Sequenced input: PBMCs. All receptors come from a human donor in good health.

This chain joins TRBV7-2 and TRBJ2-5, with 8 bases fitting TRBD2. Germline values: CDR1 SGHTA, CDR2 FQGNSA. Trimming took 0 bases from V and 4 from J; bases not matched to a gene: 7. This CDR3 spans 16 amino acids. CDR3 sequence reads: CASSLARGTSGETQYF. CDR3 sequence (DNA): TGTGCCAGCAGCTTAGCGCGGGGAACTAGCGGAGAGACCCAGTACTTC.

The chain links TRBV30 to TRBJ1-2; 10 nucleotides agree with TRBD1. This CDR3 region has 15 residues. The germline CDR1 and CDR2 sequences are GTSNPN and SVGIG (reference sequence). V trimming: 3 bases; J trimming: 5 bases; junction bases outside the gene matches: 9. The CDR3 DNA reads TGTGCCTGGAGGGTAGGGGACAGGGGTGTTTATGGCTACACCTTC. Its translation: CAWRVGDRGVYGYTF. The full variable domain, with the rest looked up from reference TRBV30 and TRBJ1-2, is SQTIHQWPATLVQPVGSPLSLECTVEGTSNPNLYWYRQAAGRGLQLLFYSVGIGQISSEVPQNLSASRPQDRQFILSSKKLLLSDSGFYLCAWRVGDRGVYGYTFGSGTRLTVV.

The chain combines TRBV9 with TRBJ2-2, with 10 positions matching TRBD1. Germline assignment: CDR1 SGDLS and CDR2 YYNGEE. The CDR3 consists of 15 residues. With V trimmed by 7 bases and J by 5 bases, 8 bases remained unmatched. CDR3 protein: CASGRQGAGTGELFF. DNA for the CDR3: TGTGCCAGCGGAAGACAGGGGGCGGGGACCGGGGAGCTGTTTTTT. Complete variable domain (other parts from reference TRBV9 and TRBJ2-2): DSGVTQTPKHLITATGQRVTLRCSPRSGDLSVYWYQQSLDQGLQFLIQYYNGEERAKGNILERFSAQQFPDLHSELNLSSLELGDSALYFCASGRQGAGTGELFFGEGSRLTVL.

This clone was observed a few times. The chain combines TRBV28 with TRBJ2-7; perhaps TRBD2 as D (6 bases). The V end was cut by 10 bases, the J end by 5 bases, with 15 bases between. Per the germline V gene, CDR1 is MDHEN and CDR2 is SYDVKM. This CDR3 region has 12 residues. The CDR3 sequence is CAISRGVDEQYF. The CDR3 DNA reads TGTGCCATTTCGCGGGGCGTGGACGAGCAGTACTTC.

This rearrangement joins TRBV14 to TRBJ2-7, with D perhaps TRBD1 (5 bases). CDR1 and CDR2 from the germline V gene are SGHDN and FVKESK. Trimming stripped 3 bases from V and 2 bases from J, with 14 bases between. The CDR3 loop spans 15 amino acids. In DNA, the CDR3 is TGTGCCAGCAGCCAGGGGCCTCCCCCCACCTACGAGCAGTACTTC. Protein product: CASSQGPPPTYEQYF. Full variable domain (remainder filled in from reference TRBV14 and TRBJ2-7): EAGVTQFPSHSVIEKGQTVTLRCDPISGHDNLYWYRRVMGKEIKFLLHFVKESKQDESGMPNNRFLAERTGGTYSTLKVQPAELEDSGVYFCASSQGPPPTYEQYFGPGTRLTVT.

The chain uses TRBV2 and TRBJ2-5; 8 nucleotides line up with TRBD1. The germline V gene encodes CDR1 SNHLY and CDR2 FYNNEI. This CDR3 spans 14 amino acids. Trimming at V came to 7 bases and at J to 5 bases, leaving 9 bases not matched to a gene. The CDR3: CASTWTGSKETQYF. The CDR3 DNA is TGTGCCAGCACCTGGACAGGGAGTAAGGAGACCCAGTACTTC.

This chain uses TRBV7-2 with TRBJ2-7; D is possibly TRBD1 (6 bases). The germline V gene has CDR1 SGHTA and CDR2 FQGNSA. This CDR3 is 15 amino acids long. Trimming took off 5 bases at V and 6 bases at J, with 20 bases between the two ends. CDR3 sequence (DNA): TGTGCCAGCAGCCCAACTGGGGCAGGGGCTCGCGAGCAGTACTTC. It encodes CASSPTGAGAREQYF.

J is TRBJ2-5 and V is TRBV27; TRBD1 is a possible D gene (5 bases). Germline V gene data show CDR1 as MNHEY and CDR2 as SMNVEV (reference sequence). The CDR3 has 15 amino acids. Trimming took 2 bases from V and 5 from J, leaving 15 bases between them. CDR3 protein: CASSLGAGLWETQYF. The CDR3 nucleotides read TGTGCCAGCAGTTTAGGGGCAGGGCTTTGGGAGACCCAGTACTTC.

The chain employs TRBV29-1 and TRBJ1-2; 7 nucleotides align to TRBD1. From germline, CDR1 is SQVTM and CDR2 ANQGSEA. This CDR3 has 12 amino acids. V gave up 5 bases and J gave up 7 bases; unmatched junction bases: 7. The CDR3 DNA sequence: TGCAGCGTTCCTGGACAGGACGGTGGCTACACCTTC. This codes for CSVPGQDGGYTF. The variable domain in full, with the rest retrieved from reference TRBV29-1 and TRBJ1-2, is SAVISQKPSRDICQRGTSLTIQCQVDSQVTMMFWYRQQPGQSLTLIATANQGSEATYESGFVIDKFPISRPNLTFSTLTVSNMSPEDSSIYLCSVPGQDGGYTFGSGTRLTVV.

The table lists this clone with a few counts. The rearrangement joins TRBV30 to TRBJ2-5, with a possible D match to TRBD2 (7 bases). The CDR3 has 14 amino acids. The V gene's germline CDR1 is GTSNPN and CDR2 SVGIG (reference sequence). Between the trimmed V and J ends, which lost 2 bases and 4 bases, there was a span of 14 bases. Here the CDR3 reads CAWSNEGGGETQYF. The DNA for the CDR3 is TGTGCCTGGAGTAACGAAGGGGGGGGAGAGACCCAGTACTTC.

The V and J genes are TRBV4-2 and TRBJ2-7; the match to TRBD1 covers 7 bases. CDR1 LGHNA and CDR2 YNFKEQ come from the germline V gene. Trimming removed 4 bases from V and 9 bases from J; junction bases left unmatched: 21. This CDR3 is built from 17 residues. For the CDR3, the DNA is TGTGCCAGCAGCCCACTTGCCCCAGACAGGGAGATTCTTTGGCAGTACTTC. It specifies CASSPLAPDREILWQYF.

This clone was seen a single time. The chain links TRBV19 to TRBJ1-2, with D possibly TRBD1 on 5 matching bases. Per the germline V gene, CDR1 is LNHDA and CDR2 is SQIVND (reference sequence). V gave up 6 bases and J gave up 7 bases, with 18 bases separating them. This CDR3 has 14 amino acids. CDR3 nucleotides: TGTGCCAGTAGCCGAGGGGAGGCCGCGGGTGGCTACACCTTC. Translation: CASSRGEAAGGYTF.

This clone showed up just a few times. The chain recombines TRBV5-4 with TRBJ1-1, with D perhaps TRBD1 (6 bases). The V and J ends lost 4 bases and 4 bases respectively, with 11 bases between them. The CDR3 extends over 13 amino acids. In germline, CDR1 is SGHNT, CDR2 YYREEE (reference sequence). In DNA, the CDR3 is TGTGCCAGCAGCCCCACAGGGCTCACTGAAGCTTTCTTT. It encodes CASSPTGLTEAFF.

The chain recombines TRBV2 with TRBJ2-2; D is possibly TRBD1 (7 bases). Trimming removed 1 base at V and 8 bases at J, with 17 bases between. The CDR3 is made up of 16 amino acids. Germline loops: CDR1 SNHLY, CDR2 FYNNEI. CDR3 in DNA: TGTGCCAGCAGTGAAGTATCAGGGGGGTTTTATGGGGAGCTGTTTTTT. Amino acids: CASSEVSGGFYGELFF.

This clone was found a few times. This rearrangement joins TRBV13 to TRBJ2-3; 8 nucleotides agree with TRBD2. The J segment lost 5 bases and the V segment lost 0 bases, leaving 7 bases of the junction unmatched. The CDR3 extends over 16 amino acids. The germline gives CDR1 PRHDT, CDR2 FYEKMQ (reference sequence). CDR3 amino acids: CASSLGAAGVQDTQYF. The CDR3 DNA sequence: TGTGCCAGCAGCTTAGGGGCAGCGGGAGTCCAAGATACGCAGTATTTT.

The table lists this clone with a few counts. V and J are TRBV7-9 and TRBJ2-3, with 8 bases lining up with TRBD2. CDR3 size: 16 residues. Per the germline V gene, CDR1 is SEHNR and CDR2 is FQNEAQ (reference sequence). J was trimmed by 2 bases and V by 2 bases; bases with no gene match: 6. The DNA for the CDR3 is TGTGCCAGCAGCTTAACTAGCGGACCTGACACAGATACGCAGTATTTT. Protein product: CASSLTSGPDTDTQYF.

The chain recombines TRBV11-2 with TRBJ2-5; D uncertain. This CDR3 comprises 13 residues. Germline lookup yields CDR1 SGHAT and CDR2 FQNNGV. Deletions cut 5 bases from V and 0 bases from J, with 7 bases between. The CDR3 loop is CASSPDYQETQYF. Here the CDR3 DNA reads TGTGCCAGCAGCCCCGACTACCAAGAGACCCAGTACTTC.

The chain joins TRBV19 to TRBJ2-5; TRBD1 matches 10 bases. Germline CDR1 and CDR2: LNHDA and SQIVND (reference sequence). V was pared by 8 bases and J by 4 bases, with 7 bases of the junction left unmatched. CDR3 length: 14 residues. This CDR3 is CASSQTGGRETQYF. The CDR3 DNA reads as TGTGCCAGTTCCCAGACAGGGGGCCGAGAGACCCAGTACTTC.

V usage is TRBV6-5 and J usage is TRBJ2-1; tentatively, D is TRBD2 (6 bases). Germline V lookup: CDR1 MNHEY, CDR2 SVGAGI. This CDR3 is 16 amino acids long. Between the trimmed V and J ends, which lost 0 bases and 4 bases, there was a span of 13 bases. CDR3 residues: CASSYSETGDYNEQFF. CDR3 nucleotide sequence: TGTGCCAGCAGTTACTCGGAAACGGGGGATTACAATGAGCAGTTCTTC.

This sequence joins TRBV15 and TRBJ2-3; 7 bases are a match to TRBD2. The V and J ends lost 1 base and 0 bases, in that order; junction bases with no gene match: 7. The CDR3 runs to 17 residues. Germline values: CDR1 LNHNV, CDR2 YYDKDF (reference sequence). Here the CDR3 DNA reads TGTGCCACCAGCAGAGGACTAGCCCAAACTAGCACAGATACGCAGTATTTT. Protein product: CATSRGLAQTSTDTQYF.

The J gene is TRBJ2-1, the V gene TRBV10-2, with 7 bases matching TRBD2. V was clipped by 4 bases and J by 6 bases; unmatched bases: 9. There are 15 residues in the CDR3. Germline V gene lookup returns CDR1 WSHSY and CDR2 SAAADI. The CDR3 nucleotides read TGCGCCAGCAGTGCCACGACTAGCTCCGGCAATGAGCAGTTCTTC. Its translation: CASSATTSSGNEQFF.

The chain links TRBV11-2 to TRBJ1-5, with unresolved D. The V gene lost 5 bases and the J gene lost 0 bases, with 11 bases spanning the gap. The germline gives CDR1 SGHAT, CDR2 FQNNGV. This CDR3 is built from 15 residues. DNA for the CDR3: TGTGCCAGCAGCGCCAGCGGCTATAGCAATCAGCCCCAGCATTTT. This sequence encodes CASSASGYSNQPQHF.

This clone appeared a single time. This chain uses TRBV7-9 with TRBJ2-5; 10 bases are shared with TRBD2. Germline V gives CDR1 SEHNR, CDR2 FQNEAQ (reference sequence). The ends lost 1 base at V and 5 bases at J; junction bases unmatched: 10. This CDR3 contains 17 residues. The chain's CDR3 is CASSLDISGGAVETQYF. The CDR3 DNA follows: TGTGCCAGCAGCTTAGATATAAGCGGGGGGGCCGTGGAGACCCAGTACTTC.